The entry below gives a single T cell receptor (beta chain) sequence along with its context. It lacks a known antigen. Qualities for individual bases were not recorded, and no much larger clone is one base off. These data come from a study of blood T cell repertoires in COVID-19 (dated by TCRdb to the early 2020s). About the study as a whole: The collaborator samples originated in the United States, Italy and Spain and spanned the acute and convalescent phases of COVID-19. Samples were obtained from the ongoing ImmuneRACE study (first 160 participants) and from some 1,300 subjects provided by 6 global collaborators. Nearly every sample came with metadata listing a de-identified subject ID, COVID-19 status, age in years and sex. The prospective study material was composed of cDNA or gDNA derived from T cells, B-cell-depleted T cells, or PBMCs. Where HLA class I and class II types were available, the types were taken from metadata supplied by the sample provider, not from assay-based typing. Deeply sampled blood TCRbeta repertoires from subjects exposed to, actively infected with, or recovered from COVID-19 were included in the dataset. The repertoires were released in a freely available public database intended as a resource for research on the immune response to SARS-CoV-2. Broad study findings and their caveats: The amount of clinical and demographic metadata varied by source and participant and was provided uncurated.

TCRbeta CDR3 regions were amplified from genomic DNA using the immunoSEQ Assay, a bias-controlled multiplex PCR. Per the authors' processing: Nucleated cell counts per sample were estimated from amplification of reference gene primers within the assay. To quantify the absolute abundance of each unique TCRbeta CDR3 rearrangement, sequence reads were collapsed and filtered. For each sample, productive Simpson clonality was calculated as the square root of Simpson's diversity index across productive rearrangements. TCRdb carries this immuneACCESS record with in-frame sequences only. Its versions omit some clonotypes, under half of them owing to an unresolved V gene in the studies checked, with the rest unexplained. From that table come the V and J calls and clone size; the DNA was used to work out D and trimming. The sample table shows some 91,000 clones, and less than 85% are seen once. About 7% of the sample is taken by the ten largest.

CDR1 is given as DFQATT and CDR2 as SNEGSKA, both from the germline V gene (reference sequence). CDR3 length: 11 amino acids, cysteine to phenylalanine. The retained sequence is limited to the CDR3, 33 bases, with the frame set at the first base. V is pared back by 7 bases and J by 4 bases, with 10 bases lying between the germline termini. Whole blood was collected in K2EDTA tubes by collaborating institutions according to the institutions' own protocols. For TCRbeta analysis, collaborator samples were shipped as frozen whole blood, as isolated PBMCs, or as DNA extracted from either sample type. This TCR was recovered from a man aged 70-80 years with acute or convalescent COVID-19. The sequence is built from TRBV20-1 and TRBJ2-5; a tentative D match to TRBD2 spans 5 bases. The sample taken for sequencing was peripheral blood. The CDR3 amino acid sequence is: CSGEMGETQYF. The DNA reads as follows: TGCAGTGGGGAGATGGGAGAGACCCAGTACTTC.